Listed here is a single T cell receptor (beta chain). Its cognate antigen is unknown. Measured with immunoSEQ multiplex PCR; TCRdb has only the in-frame clones, and not every one. In the table there are 330,000 or so clones, 73% of which are singletons. This sample was included in a study of shared clonotypes between healthy human individuals. Across the study: Each donor's CD4 naive and CD4 memory cells filled three plates apiece, CD8 naive two, and CD8 memory one. Findings and caveats of the study: Naive subsets tended to show greater estimated richness than memory subsets. Depth of sequencing was expected to influence donor clonotype sharing. In contrast to clonotypes shared by all four donors, non-shared clonotypes had lower generation probabilities.

V was clipped by 2 bases and J by 12 bases, with 8 bases between them. Germline CDR1 MNHNS, CDR2 SASEGT. The CDR3 has 11 residues. The J gene is TRBJ1-5, the V gene TRBV6-1; D gene unclear. This clonotype originated in a man aged 30 to 45 in good health. Input material: memory CD4+ T cells sorted from blood. Subset here: CD45RA-negative fraction. The CDR3 spells CASSENRHQHF. In DNA, the CDR3 is TGTGCCAGCAGTGAAAACAGACACCAGCATTTT.